This TCR beta chain was obtained from a study of T cell responses to AZD1222 COVID-19 vaccine. Study information: Analyses pooled second doses at about 4 or about 12 weeks.

The study's findings and limits: An increase in Spike-specific TCR breadth and depth was observed after two AZD1222 doses. Every sample of the repertoires postdated the peak T cell response. Most donors were white British, females outnumbered males, and clonal diversity was possibly underestimated.

Sequencing was performed with immunoSEQ multiplex PCR; in TCRdb, only in-frame clones are kept and a portion is missing. The sample has around 150,000 clones, just under 95% seen once; the top ten hold about 5%. About this clone: The antigen remains unidentified.

Trimming left V 4 bases short and J 3 bases short, with 10 bases between. From germline, CDR1 is LGHDT and CDR2 YNNKEL (reference sequence). This CDR3 contains 13 residues. The source material was peripheral blood, sampled on day 0 of AZD1222 vaccination. The chain combines TRBV3-1 (or the pseudogene TRBV3-2) with TRBJ2-7, with D perhaps TRBD2 (5 bases). This TCR derives from an adult in good health. This CDR3 is CASSPGLGYEQYF. CDR3 DNA sequence: TGTGCCAGCAGCCCTGGACTCGGCTACGAGCAGTACTTC.